Below are 15 T cell receptor beta chains sequenced from a single sample in a study of cytomegalovirus exposure and HLA in healthy donors. TCRdb's table, derived via immunoSEQ multiplex PCR, lists solely in-frame clones and lacks some. Found here are approximately 270,000 clones, less than 90% of them singletons; the top ten hold more than 10%. The source material was PBMCs. These receptors came from a man aged 18 to 35 in good health and CMV-seropositive.

This rearrangement joins TRBV10-3 to TRBJ2-5, with 8 bases aligning to TRBD2. The V gene end was trimmed by 10 bases and the J gene end by 7 bases; junction bases not matched to a gene: 29. The CDR3 totals 19 residues. The germline V gene encodes CDR1 ENHRY and CDR2 SYGVKD. The CDR3 nucleotides are TGTGCCAACCCCGGAGAGCGGGAGTCTCGGAGAGAATGGTCGGGGACCCAGTACTTC. Encoded protein: CANPGERESRREWSGTQYF.

The chain employs TRBV2 and TRBJ2-7; D uncertain. Germline CDR1 SNHLY, CDR2 FYNNEI. The V end was cut by 6 bases, the J end by 11 bases, with 17 bases between. The CDR3 covers 12 residues. The CDR3 here is CASSDQTLFKYF. The CDR3 nucleotides are TGTGCCAGCAGCGATCAGACCCTGTTTAAGTACTTC.

V is TRBV28 and J is TRBJ1-3; TRBD1 might be the D (5 bases). This CDR3 is built from 16 residues. Germline V CDR1 and CDR2: MDHEN, SYDVKM. Deletions cut 2 bases from V and 0 bases from J, with 11 bases between. The CDR3 bases are TGTGCCAGCAGTTTAGAACAGGCGAGCTCTGGAAACACCATATATTTT. It encodes CASSLEQASSGNTIYF.

This chain connects TRBV15 to TRBJ2-2, with D unclear. Per the germline V gene, CDR1 is LNHNV and CDR2 is YYDKDF (reference sequence). This CDR3 comprises 16 residues. The V gene lost 2 bases and the J gene lost 3 bases, with 13 bases spanning the gap. CDR3 DNA: TGTGCCACCAGCAGAATTTCCACAAAGGACACCGGGGAGCTGTTTTTT. Amino acid sequence: CATSRISTKDTGELFF. Full variable domain (rest looked up from reference TRBV15 and TRBJ2-2): DAMVIQNPRYQVTQFGKPVTLSCSQTLNHNVMYWYQQKSSQAPKLLFHYYDKDFNNEADTPDNFQSRRPNTSFCFLDIRSPGLGDTAMYLCATSRISTKDTGELFFGEGSRLTVL.

This clone has just a few counts. This chain connects TRBV27 to TRBJ1-2; 7 nucleotides agree with TRBD1. Germline trimming cut 6 bases from V and 2 bases from J; bases unmatched to any gene: 3. CDR1 is MNHEY and CDR2 is SMNVEV in the germline V gene (reference sequence). This CDR3 contains 13 residues. The CDR3 is CASRPTGNYGYTF. The DNA for the CDR3 is TGTGCCAGCAGGCCGACAGGGAACTATGGCTACACCTTC.

The chain joins TRBV4-1 to TRBJ2-5, with 8 nucleotides matching TRBD1. Per the germline V gene, CDR1 is MGHRA and CDR2 is YSYEKL. V trimming: 3 bases; J trimming: 5 bases; junction bases outside the gene matches: 11. The length of the CDR3 is 16 residues. The DNA for the CDR3 is TGCGCCAGCAGCCACACCGGGACAGGACATGCCGAGACCCAGTACTTC. Its protein is CASSHTGTGHAETQYF.

This clone has a single count. J is TRBJ2-5 and V is TRBV18, with D perhaps matching TRBD2 (6 bases). CDR3 length equals 14 residues. Germline-derived CDR1 and CDR2 are KGHSH and LQKENI. Trimming took 4 bases from V and 5 from J, leaving 14 bases between them. CDR3 sequence: CASSHTSRGETQYF. Here the CDR3 DNA reads TGTGCCAGCTCACATACTTCTCGGGGGGAGACCCAGTACTTC.

The chain links TRBV5-1 to TRBJ1-2, with a possible D match to TRBD1 (6 bases). Germline V gene data show CDR1 as SGHRS and CDR2 as YFSETQ. The CDR3 spans 16 residues. V lost 4 bases to trimming and J lost 4 bases, with 20 bases between them. CDR3 sequence reads: CASSPRTVTPRYGYTF. The CDR3, as DNA: TGCGCCAGCAGCCCGAGGACAGTAACACCCCGCTATGGCTACACCTTC.

The rearrangement links TRBV5-1 to TRBJ2-1; 10 bases fit TRBD2. The CDR3 has 15 amino acids. The junction had 8 bases not matched to a gene; V was cut back by 7 bases and J by 4 bases. In germline, CDR1 is SGHRS, CDR2 YFSETQ. In DNA form, the CDR3 reads TGCGCCAGCGCCGCCGGGACTAGCGAGTACAATGAGCAGTTCTTC. Encoded protein: CASAAGTSEYNEQFF.

This clone was seen a few times. The chain couples TRBV4-1 to TRBJ2-5; D gene ambiguous. The germline CDR1 and CDR2 sequences are MGHRA and YSYEKL. Trimming removed 6 bases from V and 7 bases from J, with 6 bases in between. This CDR3 comprises 10 residues. CDR3 DNA sequence: TGCGCCAGCAGACCGTGGACCCAGTACTTC. Its protein is CASRPWTQYF.

The genes are TRBV6-5 and TRBJ2-1; D gene unclear. The CDR3 totals 13 residues. V was shortened by 0 bases and J by 7 bases, with 7 bases between the two germline ends. CDR1 is MNHEY and CDR2 is SVGAGI in the germline V gene. Here the CDR3 DNA reads TGTGCCAGCAGTTACTCGATCCGGAATGAGCAGTTCTTC. Translation gives CASSYSIRNEQFF.

The chain recombines TRBV7-3 with TRBJ2-7; 8 bases match TRBD2. Germline assignment: CDR1 SGHTA and CDR2 FQGTGA. Trimming removed 5 bases from V and 6 bases from J; junction bases left unmatched: 15. This CDR3 contains 16 residues. CDR3 DNA sequence: TGTGCCAGCAGCCCGTCCGCGGGGGGCGCAAGGAGCGAGCAGTACTTC. Translation gives CASSPSAGGARSEQYF.

This chain joins TRBV7-2 and TRBJ1-2; D may be TRBD1 (5 bases). Germline V gene lookup returns CDR1 SGHTA and CDR2 FQGNSA. V was clipped by 0 bases and J by 4 bases, with 12 bases between them. The CDR3 contains 15 residues. The CDR3 DNA reads as TGTGCCAGCAGCTTAGCAGGAGGGGTGGTCTATGGCTACACCTTC. This encodes CASSLAGGVVYGYTF.

The sample holds one count of this clone. The chain uses TRBV27 and TRBJ2-4; the match to TRBD1 covers 8 bases. Germline CDR1 MNHEY, CDR2 SMNVEV (reference sequence). The length of the CDR3 is 13 residues. After removal of 2 bases from V and 7 bases from J, the junction contained 1 base not matched to a gene. The CDR3 loop is CASSLQGANIQYF. CDR3 sequence (DNA): TGTGCCAGCAGTTTACAGGGGGCGAACATTCAGTACTTC.

The V call is TRBV7-9, the J call TRBJ2-5; 7 bases fit TRBD2. Germline assignment: CDR1 SEHNR and CDR2 FQNEAQ (reference sequence). The CDR3 is 13 amino acids. V lost 7 bases, J lost 5 bases, and 7 bases stayed unmatched. The CDR3 sequence is CASIPTGGETQYF. Written as DNA, the CDR3 is TGTGCCAGCATCCCTACCGGGGGGGAGACCCAGTACTTC.